Included here is one T cell receptor (beta chain) sequence, with context. These data belong to a study of blood T cell repertoires in COVID-19. The repertoire was sequenced with immunoSEQ multiplex PCR; TCRdb's copy has only in-frame clones and lacks some. The repertoire holds a few hundred thousand clones, with 88% as singletons. Trimming pared 5 bases from V and 1 base from J, leaving 20 bases between. This CDR3 is built from 17 residues. Germline V gene lookup returns CDR1 ENHRY and CDR2 SYGVKD. This sequence originates from a woman in her thirties or forties who had recovered from COVID-19. The chain combines TRBV10-3 with TRBJ1-2; D is perhaps TRBD1 (5 bases). Sequenced: peripheral blood. The CDR3, as DNA: TGTGCCATCAGTCATCGGGACCGCGGGGTCCTTAACTATGGCTACACCTTC. Amino acid sequence: CAISHRDRGVLNYGYTF.